Presented here are 32 T cell receptor beta chains from one specimen sequenced in a study of T cell responses to AZD1222 COVID-19 vaccine. Sequencing was performed with immunoSEQ multiplex PCR; in TCRdb, only in-frame clones are kept and a portion is missing. This table holds roughly 100,000 clones, approximately 88% found once. The sample consisted of peripheral blood, taken on day 0 of AZD1222 vaccination. These receptors came from an adult in good health.

The rearrangement links TRBV18 to TRBJ2-7; D unclear. Germline assignment: CDR1 KGHSH and CDR2 LQKENI. This CDR3 is 13 amino acids long. The ends were cut back, 3 bases at V and 4 bases at J, with 10 bases in the middle. As DNA, the CDR3 is TGTGCCAGCTCACCCCCTTTGGGTTACGAGCAGTACTTC. This sequence encodes CASSPPLGYEQYF.

The gene calls are TRBV14 and TRBJ1-1; D possibly corresponds to TRBD1 (5 bases). Trimming left V 1 base short and J 0 bases short, with 12 bases between. This CDR3 contains 16 residues. Germline V lookup: CDR1 SGHDN, CDR2 FVKESK. The CDR3 loop is CASSQGTGSMNTEAFF. The CDR3 nucleotides read TGTGCCAGCAGCCAAGGAACAGGCTCCATGAACACTGAAGCTTTCTTT.

This chain connects TRBV19 to TRBJ1-2, with D uncertain. V was shortened by 8 bases and J by 8 bases, with 9 bases between the two germline ends. Per the germline V gene, CDR1 is LNHDA and CDR2 is SQIVND (reference sequence). The CDR3 has 10 amino acids. The CDR3 loop is CASSDVGYTF. The DNA for the CDR3 is TGTGCCAGTTCCGATGTCGGCTACACCTTC.

The chain has TRBV6-5 and TRBJ2-3, with TRBD1 as a possible D gene (5 bases). Germline V gene sequence: CDR1 MNHEY, CDR2 SVGAGI. The V gene lost 10 bases and the J gene lost 2 bases, with 13 bases spanning the gap. The CDR3 is 13 residues long. The CDR3 sequence is CATSWGNTDTQYF. CDR3 DNA sequence: TGTGCCACTTCGTGGGGCAACACAGATACGCAGTATTTT.

Of note for this clone: An end of the junction differs from the germline gene, which may be a read error. The chain combines TRBV29-1 with TRBJ1-1; the D is unclear. CDR3 length: 8 amino acids. Germline V gives CDR1 SQVTM, CDR2 ANQGSEA. For the CDR3, the DNA is TGCAGCGTTGACGGAAGCCTCTTT. Amino acids: CSVDGSLF.

This chain links TRBV7-2 with TRBJ2-1; D possibly corresponds to TRBD2 (7 bases). The CDR3 consists of 17 residues. Trimming cost V 1 base and J 0 bases, with 13 bases left between them. Germline assignment: CDR1 SGHTA and CDR2 FQGNSA. This CDR3 is CASSLGAGANSYNEQFF. The CDR3 DNA reads TGTGCCAGCAGCTTAGGGGCGGGGGCCAACTCCTACAATGAGCAGTTCTTC.

The chain employs TRBV6-5 and TRBJ1-4; TRBD1 matches 8 bases. CDR1 is MNHEY and CDR2 is SVGAGI in the germline V gene. The CDR3 loop spans 14 amino acids. The J segment lost 3 bases and the V segment lost 8 bases, leaving 5 bases of the junction unmatched. The CDR3 nucleotides read TGTGCCAGCTCTGGACAGGGTGCTAATGAAAAACTGTTTTTT. Amino acid sequence: CASSGQGANEKLFF.

The chain recombines TRBV7-8 with TRBJ1-4, with unresolved D. The V gene's germline CDR1 is SGHVS and CDR2 FQNEAQ. Trimming removed 0 bases at V and 7 bases at J, with 6 bases between. CDR3 length: 13 amino acids. In DNA, the CDR3 is TGTGCCAGCAGCTTAGCAGGAGGTGAAAAACTGTTTTTT. Translated: CASSLAGGEKLFF.

The genes are TRBV9 and TRBJ1-5; D is uncertain. This CDR3 is built from 14 residues. Germline V gives CDR1 SGDLS, CDR2 YYNGEE. V was pared by 4 bases and J by 2 bases, with 10 bases between. CDR3 in amino acids: CASSPSGRNQPQHF. CDR3 DNA sequence: TGTGCCAGCAGCCCAAGTGGTCGCAATCAGCCCCAGCATTTT.

The chain links TRBV9 to TRBJ1-3; D is perhaps TRBD1 (6 bases). Germline CDR1 SGDLS, CDR2 YYNGEE. CDR3 length: 16 residues. V dropped 0 bases and J dropped 4 bases, with 14 bases sitting between them. The CDR3 region has the DNA TGTGCCAGCAGCGTAGGTGGGACAATTGCAGGAAACACCATATATTTT. Encoded protein: CASSVGGTIAGNTIYF.

The rearrangement links TRBV6-5 to TRBJ1-4, with TRBD1 identical over 8 bases. Germline V gene lookup returns CDR1 MNHEY and CDR2 SVGAGI. The trim removed 10 bases at V and 5 bases at J, leaving 9 bases unmatched. The CDR3 is 14 residues long. The CDR3 is CATTDRGRNEKLFF. The CDR3 nucleotides read TGTGCCACCACCGACAGGGGTCGGAATGAAAAACTGTTTTTT.

This chain joins TRBV3-1 (or the pseudogene TRBV3-2) and TRBJ1-1; 9 nucleotides line up with TRBD1. J gave up 3 bases and V 5 bases, and 4 bases lay outside the gene matches. CDR3 size: 14 residues. Germline-derived CDR1 and CDR2 are LGHDT and YNNKEL (reference sequence). CDR3 sequence: CASSNRDRDTEAFF. CDR3 in DNA: TGTGCCAGCAGCAACCGGGACAGGGACACTGAAGCTTTCTTT.

The chain links TRBV5-1 to TRBJ2-5; 10 bases are a match to TRBD2. J gave up 5 bases and V 4 bases, and 2 bases lay outside the gene matches. CDR3 length: 13 amino acids. Germline loops: CDR1 SGHRS, CDR2 YFSETQ. The CDR3 DNA sequence: TGCGCCAGCAGCCCGGGACTAGCGGAGACCCAGTACTTC. Translation gives CASSPGLAETQYF.

The gene calls are TRBV30 and TRBJ2-2; maybe TRBD1 (5 bases). The germline V and J ends were trimmed by 1 base and 7 bases, with 22 bases remaining between them. The germline V gene encodes CDR1 GTSNPN and CDR2 SVGIG (reference sequence). The CDR3 is 17 residues long. The CDR3 nucleotides are TGTGCCTGGAGTGGGGGCCGCGAGAGAGTTATAAGCGGGGAGCTGTTTTTT. Its translation: CAWSGGRERVISGELFF.

The chain recombines TRBV10-3 with TRBJ2-3; 12 bases agree with TRBD2. The ends lost 7 bases at V and 5 bases at J; junction bases unmatched: 13. The CDR3 covers 17 residues. Germline CDR1 reads ENHRY; CDR2 reads SYGVKD. The CDR3 coding sequence is TGTGCCATCAATTCCCAGACTAGCGGGGGATCCGGAGATACGCAGTATTTT. Its protein is CAINSQTSGGSGDTQYF.

The chain employs TRBV25-1 and TRBJ1-2; D is uncertain. Trimming pared 3 bases from V and 4 bases from J, leaving 6 bases between. This CDR3 comprises 12 residues. Germline V gives CDR1 MGHDK, CDR2 SYGVNS. The CDR3 here is CASSDSSYGYTF. The CDR3, as DNA: TGTGCCAGCAGTGATAGTTCCTATGGCTACACCTTC.

The gene calls are TRBV6-6 and TRBJ2-5, with D possibly being TRBD1 (6 bases). The length of the CDR3 is 14 residues. CDR1 is MNHNY, CDR2 SVGAGI, per germline (reference sequence). Trimming shortened V by 6 bases and J by 0 bases, and 11 bases separated the two germline ends. CDR3 sequence: CASSKRGYQETQYF. The CDR3 nucleotides are TGTGCCAGCAGCAAGAGGGGGTACCAAGAGACCCAGTACTTC.

The chain is built from TRBV28 and TRBJ2-7; D not certain. Between the trimmed V and J ends, which lost 7 bases and 5 bases, there was a span of 12 bases. CDR3 length equals 12 residues. The germline V gene has CDR1 MDHEN and CDR2 SYDVKM. DNA for the CDR3: TGTGCCAGCAAGGCAGGTTGGGACGAGCAGTACTTC. Protein: CASKAGWDEQYF.

CDR3 DNA: TGTGCCAGCAGTGACGGTGGAAACACCATATATTTT. Amino acids: CASSDGGNTIYF. The chain joins TRBV2 to TRBJ1-3; D is unclear. Germline V gene sequence: CDR1 SNHLY, CDR2 FYNNEI. The CDR3 sequence is 12 residues long. V was clipped by 3 bases and J by 3 bases, with 3 bases between them.

In the case of this clone: A junction boundary mismatches the germline segment, possibly from a read error. The chain links TRBV9 to TRBJ1-1; no firm D call. Germline loops: CDR1 SGDLS, CDR2 YYNGEE. This CDR3 contains 13 residues. CDR3 DNA sequence: TGTGCCAGCAGCGTTAGGATGAACACTGAAGTTTTCTTT. Translated, it gives CASSVRMNTEVFF.

V and J are TRBV10-2 and TRBJ1-1; D not resolved. The V end lost 4 bases, the J end lost 2 bases, and 5 bases lay between the germline ends. The CDR3 spans 12 residues. Germline values: CDR1 WSHSY, CDR2 SAAADI. In DNA, the CDR3 is TGCGCCAGCAGTGCAATAAACACTGAAGCTTTCTTT. Encoded protein: CASSAINTEAFF.

This sequence joins TRBV4-1 and TRBJ1-3; the D is unclear. Germline CDR1 is MGHRA and CDR2 is YSYEKL. V was pared by 2 bases and J by 6 bases, with 11 bases between. The CDR3 sequence is 14 residues long. CDR3 bases: TGCGCCAGCAGCCAACAAAAGCAGGCAAACACCATATATTTT. Encoded protein: CASSQQKQANTIYF.

V and J are TRBV6-1 and TRBJ1-1, with D hard to call. This CDR3 has 15 amino acids. V lost 2 bases to trimming and J lost 0 bases, with 10 bases between them. Germline V gene sequence: CDR1 MNHNS, CDR2 SASEGT. The CDR3 DNA is TGTGCCAGCAGTGAACTCCTGGGGATGAACACTGAAGCTTTCTTT. Amino acids: CASSELLGMNTEAFF.

This CDR3 is CASSSRLQYF. For the CDR3, the DNA is TGTGCCAGCAGCTCAAGGCTCCAGTACTTC. The chain has TRBV11-2 and TRBJ2-5, with no clear D. The germline V gene encodes CDR1 SGHAT and CDR2 FQNNGV. The length of the CDR3 is 10 residues. The germline V and J ends were trimmed by 4 bases and 10 bases, with 7 bases remaining between them.

As to this clone: The junction departs from the called germline gene at one end, perhaps through a read error. The chain joins TRBV5-4 to TRBJ1-2; no definite D call. Per the germline V gene, CDR1 is SGHNT and CDR2 is YYREEE (reference sequence). The CDR3 has 12 amino acids. This CDR3 is CASSLGRAGVVF. CDR3 sequence (DNA): TGTGCCAGCAGCTTGGGCAGAGCCGGGGTGGTCTTC.

This chain joins TRBV5-4 and TRBJ1-5; D gene unclear. The CDR3 sequence is 15 residues long. Trimming removed 4 bases from V and 1 base from J, with 12 bases in between. Germline V gene lookup returns CDR1 SGHNT and CDR2 YYREEE (reference sequence). The CDR3 spells CASSLDLGSNQPQHF. CDR3 nucleotide sequence: TGTGCCAGCAGCCTAGACCTAGGCAGCAATCAGCCCCAGCATTTT.

This chain links TRBV6-5 with TRBJ2-7; tentatively, D is TRBD1 (5 bases). The V end lost 4 bases, the J end lost 1 base, and 14 bases lay between the germline ends. The CDR3 has 15 amino acids. CDR1 MNHEY and CDR2 SVGAGI come from the germline V gene. CDR3 in DNA: TGTGCCAGCAGTTTCACACCCGACAGTTCCTACGAGCAGTACTTC. Translated, it gives CASSFTPDSSYEQYF.

This clone was seen a single time. The genes are TRBV7-9 and TRBJ2-2, with 7 bases fitting TRBD1. V lost 6 bases and J lost 9; bases outside the gene matches: 4. The CDR3 loop spans 12 amino acids. From germline, CDR1 is SEHNR and CDR2 FQNEAQ (reference sequence). The CDR3 reads CASSLQGWELFF. Here the CDR3 DNA reads TGTGCCAGCAGTCTACAGGGGTGGGAGCTGTTTTTT. The entire variable domain, with the rest obtained from reference TRBV7-9 and TRBJ2-2, is as follows: DTGVSQNPRHKITKRGQNVTFRCDPISEHNRLYWYRQTLGQGPEFLTYFQNEAQLEKSRLLSDRFSAERPKGSFSTLEIQRTEQGDSAMYLCASSLQGWELFFGEGSRLTVL.

The J gene is TRBJ1-2, the V gene TRBV5-1, with unresolved D. Germline lookup yields CDR1 SGHRS and CDR2 YFSETQ. This CDR3 comprises 12 residues. Deletions cut 1 base from V and 3 bases from J, with 4 bases between. The DNA for the CDR3 is TGCGCCAGCAGCTTGTTCGACTATGGCTACACCTTC. It yields the protein CASSLFDYGYTF.

The V call is TRBV19, the J call TRBJ1-1; 8 bases fit TRBD1. Germline V gene sequence: CDR1 LNHDA, CDR2 SQIVND (reference sequence). Trimming cost V 5 bases and J 5 bases; bases outside gene matches: 13. CDR3 length: 16 amino acids. CDR3 in DNA: TGTGCCAGTAGTGACTGGACAGGGAAATGGAGAACTGAAGCTTTCTTT. As protein: CASSDWTGKWRTEAFF.

There are many counts of this clone. The V gene is TRBV27, the J gene TRBJ1-5, with 7 positions matching TRBD1. Per germline, CDR1 MNHEY and CDR2 SMNVEV (reference sequence). The CDR3 sequence is 13 residues long. Trimming cost V 5 bases and J 7 bases; bases outside gene matches: 5. The CDR3 here is CASSEQGRQPQHF. Here the CDR3 DNA reads TGTGCCAGCAGTGAACAGGGGCGCCAGCCCCAGCATTTT.

The rearrangement joins TRBV7-9 to TRBJ2-3, with D uncertain. This CDR3 has 14 residues. Germline loops: CDR1 SEHNR, CDR2 FQNEAQ (reference sequence). The germline V and J ends were trimmed by 1 base and 5 bases, with 10 bases remaining between them. DNA of the CDR3: TGTGCCAGCAGCTTAGGAACGACGGGAGATACGCAGTATTTT. Encoded protein: CASSLGTTGDTQYF.